Shown below are 26 T cell receptor beta chains from a single sample sequenced in a study of blood T cell repertoires in COVID-19. Clones were read by immunoSEQ multiplex PCR, and TCRdb kept only the in-frame ones, dropping some. The table has some 270,000 clones, around 84% seen once; the top ten hold around 6.3%. Sequencing was performed on PBMCs or T cells enriched from blood (not recorded which). These receptors originate from a woman aged 50 to 60 who had been exposed to COVID-19.

This chain links TRBV5-1 with TRBJ1-1, with TRBD1 as a possible D gene (5 bases). Germline CDR1 reads SGHRS; CDR2 reads YFSETQ. The CDR3 consists of 14 residues. The V end was cut by 5 bases, the J end by 0 bases, with 11 bases between. The CDR3 loop reads CASRVRDLNTEAFF. The CDR3 nucleotides read TGCGCCAGCAGGGTCAGGGATCTGAACACTGAAGCTTTCTTT.

This clone was picked up one time. The chain couples TRBV2 to TRBJ2-6; possible D gene TRBD2, 5 bases. CDR1 and CDR2 from the germline V gene are SNHLY and FYNNEI. The CDR3 is 14 amino acids. V shed 4 bases and J shed 2 bases, with 6 bases lying between them. The CDR3 loop reads CASSAGTGANVLTF. The CDR3 DNA is TGTGCCAGCAGTGCCGGGACTGGGGCCAACGTCCTGACTTTC.

This chain connects TRBV11-2 to TRBJ1-1; D gene ambiguous. The CDR3 spans 15 residues. Deletions cut 4 bases from V and 2 bases from J, with 14 bases between. CDR1 and CDR2 (germline): SGHAT, FQNNGV. The CDR3 loop reads CASSSHGRLNTEAFF. The CDR3 bases are TGTGCCAGCAGCTCCCATGGGAGACTTAACACTGAAGCTTTCTTT.

The chain carries TRBV6-6 and TRBJ2-1; 11 bases fit TRBD2. CDR3 length equals 14 residues. Unmatched junction bases numbered 12, after V lost 11 bases and J lost 9 bases. Germline V gene lookup returns CDR1 MNHNY and CDR2 SVGAGI (reference sequence). The CDR3 reads CAGRTSGGPGEQFF. The CDR3 DNA follows: TGTGCCGGTAGAACTAGCGGGGGCCCTGGTGAGCAGTTCTTC.

This rearrangement joins TRBV7-2 to TRBJ2-3, with TRBD2 matching over 7 bases. Germline loops: CDR1 SGHTA, CDR2 FQGNSA. V shed 5 bases, J shed 5 bases, and the junction held 7 bases outside the gene matches. The CDR3 totals 14 residues. CDR3 in DNA: TGTGCCAGCAGCCTGAGCGGGGCCAGAGATACGCAGTATTTT. Its translation is CASSLSGARDTQYF. Full variable domain (outside the CDR3, taken from reference TRBV7-2 and TRBJ2-3): GAGVSQSPSNKVTEKGKDVELRCDPISGHTALYWYRQSLGQGLEFLIYFQGNSAPDKSGLPSDRFSAERTGGSVSTLTIQRTQQEDSAVYLCASSLSGARDTQYFGPGTRLTVL.

The chain is built from TRBV6-2 or TRBV6-3 and TRBJ2-3; possibly TRBD1 or TRBD2 for D (5 bases each). Germline V gene sequence: CDR1 MNHEY, CDR2 SVGEGT. V gave up 6 bases and J gave up 1 base, with 14 bases separating them. The CDR3 is 15 residues long. This CDR3 is CASSRVGAGTDTQYF. The CDR3 bases are TGTGCCAGCAGCAGGGTGGGAGCGGGCACAGATACGCAGTATTTT.

The chain links TRBV2 to TRBJ1-3; no reliable D call. Trimming took 7 bases from V and 2 from J, leaving 18 bases between them. There are 16 residues in the CDR3. Germline-derived CDR1 and CDR2 are SNHLY and FYNNEI. CDR3 amino acids: CASTVGGTRAGNTIYF. The CDR3 coding sequence is TGTGCCAGCACCGTAGGAGGAACGAGAGCTGGAAACACCATATATTTT.

This chain joins TRBV7-9 and TRBJ2-2; D gene unclear. The germline V gene has CDR1 SEHNR and CDR2 FQNEAQ (reference sequence). The CDR3 is 15 amino acids. V was clipped by 2 bases and J by 1 base, with 8 bases between them. The CDR3 loop reads CASSLTAGNTGELFF. The DNA for the CDR3 is TGTGCCAGCAGCTTAACCGCCGGGAACACCGGGGAGCTGTTTTTT.

This clone was observed a handful of times. The chain carries TRBV5-1 and TRBJ2-3, with D maybe TRBD1 (6 bases). The V gene lost 0 bases and the J gene lost 2 bases, with 10 bases spanning the gap. The CDR3 has 15 amino acids. Per the germline V gene, CDR1 is SGHRS and CDR2 is YFSETQ. CDR3 amino acids: CASSLVTGYTDTQYF. DNA of the CDR3: TGCGCCAGCAGCTTGGTGACAGGTTACACAGATACGCAGTATTTT.

This clone has a count of ten or more. This sequence joins TRBV7-9 and TRBJ2-3, with D possibly being TRBD1 (5 bases). This CDR3 is built from 14 residues. Germline V gene sequence: CDR1 SEHNR, CDR2 FQNEAQ (reference sequence). V lost 6 bases to trimming and J lost 2 bases, with 12 bases between them. DNA for the CDR3: TGTGCCAGCAGACCTTTAGGGGTCACAGATACGCAGTATTTT. Translating gives CASRPLGVTDTQYF.

CDR3 nucleotides: TGTGCCAGTCGGAAGGAGGGAACAGAGCAGTACTTC. Translating it yields CASRKEGTEQYF. V usage is TRBV6-5 and J usage is TRBJ2-7; TRBD2 might be the D (6 bases). Germline CDR1 reads MNHEY; CDR2 reads SVGAGI. The CDR3 contains 12 residues. Trimming removed 9 bases at V and 7 bases at J, with 16 bases between.

J is TRBJ2-5 and V is TRBV4-2; TRBD2 is a possible D gene (5 bases). Germline CDR1 and CDR2: LGHNA and YNFKEQ. The CDR3 spans 14 residues. Trimming took 0 bases from V and 3 from J, leaving 8 bases between them. CDR3: CASSQEGSKETQYF. The CDR3 bases are TGTGCCAGCAGCCAAGAGGGGAGCAAAGAGACCCAGTACTTC.

The chain couples TRBV5-1 to TRBJ2-7, with D perhaps matching TRBD2 (6 bases). Trimming cost V 3 bases and J 3 bases, with 13 bases left between them. Germline V lookup: CDR1 SGHRS, CDR2 YFSETQ. The CDR3 has 14 amino acids. The CDR3 DNA sequence: TGCGCCAGCAGCTGGGGCGGGGCCAGCTACGAGCAGTACTTC. Its translation: CASSWGGASYEQYF.

This chain links TRBV9 with TRBJ1-2; weak D call: TRBD1 (5 bases). This CDR3 has 13 residues. V was shortened by 10 bases and J by 0 bases, with 13 bases between the two germline ends. The germline gives CDR1 SGDLS, CDR2 YYNGEE. The CDR3 is CAGEDTANYGYTF. In nucleotides, the CDR3 is TGTGCCGGAGAGGACACGGCTAACTATGGCTACACCTTC.

In nucleotides, the CDR3 is TGTGCCAGCAGCGCCCTAGCGGGGGGGCCCAATGAGCAGTTCTTC. It yields the protein CASSALAGGPNEQFF. This chain joins TRBV9 and TRBJ2-1; 12 bases agree with TRBD2. CDR1 is SGDLS, CDR2 YYNGEE, per germline. The CDR3 is 15 residues long. V was pared by 3 bases and J by 6 bases, with 4 bases of the junction left unmatched.

The V and J genes are TRBV2 and TRBJ1-1; 7 positions match TRBD1. The V and J ends lost 5 bases and 1 base, in that order; junction bases with no gene match: 4. Germline V CDR1 and CDR2: SNHLY, FYNNEI. The CDR3 covers 14 residues. CDR3 in amino acids: CASSFRTGNTEAFF. The CDR3 nucleotides read TGTGCCAGCAGTTTTAGGACAGGGAACACTGAAGCTTTCTTT.

J is TRBJ1-5 and V is TRBV27, with D perhaps TRBD1 (5 bases). CDR3 length: 13 amino acids. V was shortened by 6 bases and J by 4 bases, with 10 bases between the two germline ends. CDR1 is MNHEY, CDR2 SMNVEV, per germline (reference sequence). Here the CDR3 reads CASRVGTNQPQHF. The CDR3 DNA sequence: TGTGCCAGCAGAGTGGGGACTAATCAGCCCCAGCATTTT.

This clone was seen only once. This chain joins TRBV6-1 and TRBJ1-2; possible D gene TRBD1, 5 bases. The germline gives CDR1 MNHNS, CDR2 SASEGT. CDR3 length: 14 amino acids. Trimming took off 0 bases at V and 4 bases at J, with 9 bases between the two ends. DNA for the CDR3: TGTGCCAGCAGTGAAGCATCAGGGATCTATGGCTACACCTTC. Translating it yields CASSEASGIYGYTF.

The CDR3 region has the DNA TGTGCCAGCAGTAAAAGGGGTATCTCTGGAAACACCATATATTTT. Protein sequence: CASSKRGISGNTIYF. V usage is TRBV6-5 and J usage is TRBJ1-3; D might be TRBD1 (5 bases). Trimming took off 5 bases at V and 0 bases at J, with 11 bases between the two ends. Germline V CDR1 and CDR2: MNHEY, SVGAGI. The CDR3 length is 15 residues.

This clone was recorded a few times. The chain employs TRBV20-1 and TRBJ1-6, with TRBD1 matching over 8 bases. The junction had 3 bases not matched to a gene; V was cut back by 3 bases and J by 2 bases. Germline values: CDR1 DFQATT, CDR2 SNEGSKA (reference sequence). CDR3 length: 15 amino acids. In DNA, the CDR3 is TGCAGTGCTAGTGACAGGGGCGCCTATAATTCACCCCTCCACTTT. Translation gives CSASDRGAYNSPLHF.

This clone was seen only once. The chain is built from TRBV11-2 and TRBJ1-3, with TRBD1 as a possible D gene (5 bases). The V end was cut by 5 bases, the J end by 3 bases, with 17 bases between. The CDR3 length is 16 residues. The V gene's germline CDR1 is SGHAT and CDR2 FQNNGV. CDR3 in amino acids: CASSLRTPGFGNTIYF. DNA for the CDR3: TGTGCCAGCAGCCTCAGGACCCCAGGGTTTGGAAACACCATATATTTT.

This clone was seen just once. In nucleotides, the CDR3 is TGTGCCAGCAGCTTAGCGAGGGCTACAGGGGGCTACACCTTC. Translation: CASSLARATGGYTF. J is TRBJ1-2 and V is TRBV7-9; a weak D match, TRBD1 (6 bases). Per the germline V gene, CDR1 is SEHNR and CDR2 is FQNEAQ (reference sequence). The CDR3 sequence is 14 residues long. Trimming removed 0 bases from V and 8 bases from J, with 13 bases in between.

The rearrangement uses TRBV20-1 and TRBJ1-1; D possibly corresponds to TRBD1 (6 bases). V gave up 8 bases and J gave up 10 bases, with 11 bases separating them. This CDR3 has 9 amino acids. Germline-derived CDR1 and CDR2 are DFQATT and SNEGSKA (reference sequence). In DNA, the CDR3 is TGCAGTCCAGGGGTCCGAGCTTTCTTT. Translation: CSPGVRAFF.

This clone was recorded only once. The chain recombines TRBV3-1 (or the pseudogene TRBV3-2) with TRBJ2-3; 7 positions match TRBD2. The CDR3 spans 13 residues. J lost 3 bases, V lost 3 bases, and 0 bases had no gene match. CDR1 is LGHDT, CDR2 YNNKEL, per germline (reference sequence). The CDR3 protein is CASSQRGTDTQYF. CDR3 in DNA: TGTGCCAGCAGCCAGCGGGGGACAGATACGCAGTATTTT.

Worth noting for this clone: Other nucleotide sequences from this sample produce the same CDR3. For the CDR3, the DNA is TGTGCCAGCAGCCAACGGCAGGGAAGGTACACTGAAGCTTTCTTT. Its protein is CASSQRQGRYTEAFF. V usage is TRBV14 and J usage is TRBJ1-1, with TRBD1 as a possible D gene (5 bases). Germline V gene data show CDR1 as SGHDN and CDR2 as FVKESK. The CDR3 is 15 residues long. V lost 2 bases, J lost 3 bases, and 13 bases lay in between.

The gene calls are TRBV5-6 and TRBJ2-3, with 7 positions matching TRBD1. The CDR3 consists of 16 residues. The ends lost 2 bases at V and 2 bases at J; junction bases unmatched: 8. Per germline, CDR1 SGHDT and CDR2 YYEEEE. CDR3 amino acids: CASSFPTGSATDTQYF. As DNA, the CDR3 is TGTGCCAGCAGCTTCCCGACAGGGTCTGCCACAGATACGCAGTATTTT.